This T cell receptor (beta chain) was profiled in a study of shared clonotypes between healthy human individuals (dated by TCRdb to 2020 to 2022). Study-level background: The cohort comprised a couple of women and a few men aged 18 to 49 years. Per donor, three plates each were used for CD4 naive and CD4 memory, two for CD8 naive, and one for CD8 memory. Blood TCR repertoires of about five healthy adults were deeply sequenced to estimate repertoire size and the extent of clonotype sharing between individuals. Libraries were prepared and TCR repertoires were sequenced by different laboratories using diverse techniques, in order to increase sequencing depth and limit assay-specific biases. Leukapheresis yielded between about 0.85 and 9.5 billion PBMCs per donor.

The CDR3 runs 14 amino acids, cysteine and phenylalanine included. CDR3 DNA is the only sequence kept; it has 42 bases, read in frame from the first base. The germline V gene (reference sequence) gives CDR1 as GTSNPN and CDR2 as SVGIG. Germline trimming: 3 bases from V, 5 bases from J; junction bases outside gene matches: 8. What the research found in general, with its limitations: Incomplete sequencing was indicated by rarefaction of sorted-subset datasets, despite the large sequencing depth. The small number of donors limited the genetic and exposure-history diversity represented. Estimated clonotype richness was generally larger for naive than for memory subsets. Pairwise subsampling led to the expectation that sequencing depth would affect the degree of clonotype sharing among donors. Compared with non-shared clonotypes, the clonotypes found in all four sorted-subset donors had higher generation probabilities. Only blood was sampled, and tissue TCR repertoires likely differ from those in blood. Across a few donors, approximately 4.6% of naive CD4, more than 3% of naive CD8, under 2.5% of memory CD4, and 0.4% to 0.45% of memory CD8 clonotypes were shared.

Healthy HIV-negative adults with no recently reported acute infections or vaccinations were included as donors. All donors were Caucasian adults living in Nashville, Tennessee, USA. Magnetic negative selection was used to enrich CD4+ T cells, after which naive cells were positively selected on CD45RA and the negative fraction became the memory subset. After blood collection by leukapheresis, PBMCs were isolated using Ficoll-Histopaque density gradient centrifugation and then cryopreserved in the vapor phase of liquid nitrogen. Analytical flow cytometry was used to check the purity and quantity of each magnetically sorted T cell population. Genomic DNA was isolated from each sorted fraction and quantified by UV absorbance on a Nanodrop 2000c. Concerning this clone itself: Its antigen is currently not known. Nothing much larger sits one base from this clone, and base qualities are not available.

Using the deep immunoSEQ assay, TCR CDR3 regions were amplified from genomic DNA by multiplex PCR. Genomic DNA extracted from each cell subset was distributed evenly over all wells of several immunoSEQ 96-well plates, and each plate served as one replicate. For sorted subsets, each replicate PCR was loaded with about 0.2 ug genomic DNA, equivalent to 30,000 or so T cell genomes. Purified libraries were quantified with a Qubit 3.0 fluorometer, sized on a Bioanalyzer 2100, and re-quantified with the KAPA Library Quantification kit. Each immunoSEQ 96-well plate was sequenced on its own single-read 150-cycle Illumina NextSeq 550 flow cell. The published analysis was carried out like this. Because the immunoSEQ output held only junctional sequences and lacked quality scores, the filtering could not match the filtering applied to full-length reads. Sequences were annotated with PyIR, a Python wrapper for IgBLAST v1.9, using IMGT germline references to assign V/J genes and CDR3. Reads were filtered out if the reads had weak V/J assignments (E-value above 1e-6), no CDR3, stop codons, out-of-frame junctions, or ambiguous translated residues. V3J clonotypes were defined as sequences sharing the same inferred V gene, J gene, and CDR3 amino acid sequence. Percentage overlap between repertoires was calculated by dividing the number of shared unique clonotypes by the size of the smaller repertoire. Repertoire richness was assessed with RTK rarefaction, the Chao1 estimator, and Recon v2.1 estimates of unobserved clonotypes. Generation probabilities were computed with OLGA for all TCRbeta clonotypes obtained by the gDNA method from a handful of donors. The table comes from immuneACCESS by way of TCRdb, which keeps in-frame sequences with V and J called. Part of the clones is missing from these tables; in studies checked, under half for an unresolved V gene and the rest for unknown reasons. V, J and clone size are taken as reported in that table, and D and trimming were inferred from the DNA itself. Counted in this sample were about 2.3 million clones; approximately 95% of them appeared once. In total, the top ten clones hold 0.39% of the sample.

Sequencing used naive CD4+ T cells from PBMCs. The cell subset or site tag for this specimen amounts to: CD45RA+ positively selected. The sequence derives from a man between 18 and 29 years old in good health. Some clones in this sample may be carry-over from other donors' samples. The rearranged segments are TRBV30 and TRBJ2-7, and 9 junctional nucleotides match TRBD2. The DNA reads TGTGCCTGGAGGAGGGCAGCGGGAGGTGACGAGCAGTACTTC. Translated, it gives CAWRRAAGGDEQYF.